This is a list of T cell receptor beta chains from one sample in a study of T cell responses to AZD1222 COVID-19 vaccine. TCRdb keeps only in-frame clones here, not all; method: immunoSEQ multiplex PCR. The sample yields 150,000 to 200,000 clones, around 90% seen once. The sequencing used peripheral blood, collected on day 0 of AZD1222 vaccination. These receptors came from an adult in good health. The CDR3 runs from the conserved cysteine through the conserved F or W.

v_gene	j_gene	CDR3aa
TRBV27	TRBJ2-7	CASSTGTGGVYEQYF
TRBV28	TRBJ2-5	CASSLRLAGGETQYF
TRBV4-2	TRBJ2-6	CASSPQGGVSGANVLTF
TRBV10-3	TRBJ2-4	CAISAEGNIQYF
TRBV6-5	TRBJ1-3	CASSYSGVSSGNTIYF
TRBV5-4	TRBJ2-3	CASSFSASAYTDTQYF
TRBV28	TRBJ1-2	CASSSGQGYYGYTF
TRBV27	TRBJ1-6	CASSGGIHNSPLHF
TRBV28	TRBJ1-2	CASSLWIGGYGYTF
TRBV28	TRBJ2-3	CASSLRRSGVVTDTQYF
TRBV11-3	TRBJ2-6	CASSPLTPSGANVLTF
TRBV7-2	TRBJ2-7	CASSSLGLAYEQYF
TRBV5-1	TRBJ2-3	CASSLSGGTDTQYF